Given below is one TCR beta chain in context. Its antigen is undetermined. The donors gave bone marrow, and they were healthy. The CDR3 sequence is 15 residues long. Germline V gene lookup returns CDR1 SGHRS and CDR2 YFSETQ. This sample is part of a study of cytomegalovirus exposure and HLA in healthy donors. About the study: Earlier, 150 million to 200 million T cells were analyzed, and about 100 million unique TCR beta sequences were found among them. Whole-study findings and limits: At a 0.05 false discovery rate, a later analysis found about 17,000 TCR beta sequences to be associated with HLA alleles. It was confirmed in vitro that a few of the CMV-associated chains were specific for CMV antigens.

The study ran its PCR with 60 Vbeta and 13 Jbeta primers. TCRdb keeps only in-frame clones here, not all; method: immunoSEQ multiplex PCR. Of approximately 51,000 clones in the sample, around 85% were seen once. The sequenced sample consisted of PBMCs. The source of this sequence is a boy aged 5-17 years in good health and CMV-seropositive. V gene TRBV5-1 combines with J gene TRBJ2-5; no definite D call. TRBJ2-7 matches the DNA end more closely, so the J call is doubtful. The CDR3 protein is CASSLGQADSYEQYF. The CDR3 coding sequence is TGCGCCAGCAGCTTGGGGCAGGCAGATTCCTACGAGCAGTACTTC.